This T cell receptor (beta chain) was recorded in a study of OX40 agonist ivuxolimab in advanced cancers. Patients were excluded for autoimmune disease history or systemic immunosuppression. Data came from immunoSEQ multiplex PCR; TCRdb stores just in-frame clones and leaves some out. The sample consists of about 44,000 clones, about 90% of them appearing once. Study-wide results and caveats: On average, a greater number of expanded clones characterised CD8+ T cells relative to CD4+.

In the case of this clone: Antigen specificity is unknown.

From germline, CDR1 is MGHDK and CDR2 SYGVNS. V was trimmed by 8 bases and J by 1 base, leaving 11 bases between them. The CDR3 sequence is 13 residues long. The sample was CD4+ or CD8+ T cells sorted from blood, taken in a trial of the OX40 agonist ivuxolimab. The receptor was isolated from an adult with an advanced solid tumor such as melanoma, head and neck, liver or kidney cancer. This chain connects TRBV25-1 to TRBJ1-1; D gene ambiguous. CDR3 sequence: CASSSPRNTEAFF. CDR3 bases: TGTGCCAGCTCATCCCCGAGGAACACTGAAGCTTTCTTT.